Each of the 21 T cell receptor beta chains below was sequenced from the same sample in a study of PD-1 blockade in mismatch repair-deficient tumors (dated by TCRdb to about 2017). The library relied on the immunoSEQ multiplex PCR assay. Not all clones reach the TCRdb copy of this immuneACCESS table, which keeps in-frame sequences only. Checked studies attribute under half of the gap to unresolved V genes and leave the rest unexplained. In all, the sample holds about 22,000 clones, and 84% of those were seen once. 15% to 20% of the sample is in the top ten clones. The sample here was peripheral blood, taken 2 weeks after starting pembrolizumab. Source of these receptors: an adult with mismatch repair-deficient cancer.

This clone is medium-sized by share. The genes are TRBV7-9 and TRBJ2-7; D gene unclear. V lost 5 bases to trimming and J lost 5 bases, with 16 bases between them. From germline, CDR1 is SEHNR and CDR2 FQNEAQ (reference sequence). This CDR3 comprises 14 residues. CDR3: CASSPMEQSHEQYF. The CDR3 DNA reads as TGTGCCAGCAGCCCCATGGAACAGTCCCACGAGCAGTACTTC.

The chain couples TRBV5-5 to TRBJ1-1; D is undetermined. Germline CDR1 is SGHKS and CDR2 is YYEKEE (reference sequence). The CDR3 consists of 14 residues. Trimming shortened V by 2 bases and J by 1 base, and 9 bases separated the two germline ends. The CDR3 is CASSLGLANTEAFF. The CDR3, as DNA: TGTGCCAGCAGCTTAGGGTTGGCGAACACTGAAGCTTTCTTT.

This chain links TRBV2 with TRBJ1-5; a weak D match, TRBD1 (6 bases). Looked up from germline, CDR1 is SNHLY and CDR2 is FYNNEI. Between the trimmed V and J ends, which lost 3 bases and 7 bases, there was a span of 13 bases. The CDR3 is 14 amino acids. The DNA of the CDR3 is TGTGCCAGCAGTGATGGAGGGGGTGGCCAGCCCCAGCATTTT. Protein product: CASSDGGGGQPQHF.

The chain joins TRBV15 to TRBJ1-1; possibly TRBD1 for D (5 bases). Germline V gene sequence: CDR1 LNHNV, CDR2 YYDKDF (reference sequence). This CDR3 is built from 15 residues. V dropped 2 bases and J dropped 5 bases, with 15 bases sitting between them. In nucleotides, the CDR3 is TGTGCCACCAGCAGAAAAGGAGGGGTTGGGACTGAAGCTTTCTTT. Protein sequence: CATSRKGGVGTEAFF.

This clone was found once. The genes are TRBV7-2 and TRBJ2-7; D call uncertain. The CDR3 length is 14 residues. Trimming took 1 base from V and 1 from J, leaving 8 bases between them. Germline CDR1 SGHTA, CDR2 FQGNSA. The CDR3 bases are TGTGCCAGCAGCTTAGTGTTCTCGTCCTACGAGCAGTACTTC. This codes for CASSLVFSSYEQYF.

The chain recombines TRBV27 with TRBJ2-3; TRBD2 matches 10 bases. From germline, CDR1 is MNHEY and CDR2 SMNVEV (reference sequence). The CDR3 consists of 17 residues. The J segment lost 3 bases and the V segment lost 3 bases, leaving 9 bases of the junction unmatched. The CDR3 DNA sequence: TGTGCCAGCAGTTTTATTCAAGCGGGAGGGGGTACAGATACGCAGTATTTT. Encoded protein: CASSFIQAGGGTDTQYF.

V gene TRBV4-3 combines with J gene TRBJ2-1; D remains ambiguous. CDR1 and CDR2 from the germline V gene are LGHNA and YSLEER. Trimming removed 3 bases from V and 0 bases from J, with 9 bases in between. This CDR3 spans 15 amino acids. As DNA, the CDR3 is TGCGCCAGCAGCCAGGATGGTAGCTCCTACAATGAGCAGTTCTTC. This gives the protein CASSQDGSSYNEQFF.

The count of this clone is one. The rearrangement uses TRBV5-1 and TRBJ2-7, with TRBD2 matching over 9 bases. Germline V gene sequence: CDR1 SGHRS, CDR2 YFSETQ. V lost 2 bases, J lost 6 bases, and 6 bases stayed unmatched. CDR3 size: 14 residues. DNA of the CDR3: TGCGCCAGCAGCTTAGCGGGAGGTAGGAGCGAGCAGTACTTC. Its protein product is CASSLAGGRSEQYF.

The chain is built from TRBV7-2 and TRBJ2-4; the D gene is possibly TRBD1 (5 bases). The length of the CDR3 is 14 residues. Germline assignment: CDR1 SGHTA and CDR2 FQGNSA. V lost 2 bases and J 4 bases, leaving 9 bases between the germline ends. The DNA for the CDR3 is TGTGCCAGCAGCTTAAGGACACAAAAAAACATTCAGTACTTC. Residues: CASSLRTQKNIQYF.

This clone was detected a few times. The V and J genes are TRBV6-1 and TRBJ1-2; 11 bases match TRBD1. Germline lookup yields CDR1 MNHNS and CDR2 SASEGT. V lost 0 bases and J lost 4; bases outside the gene matches: 7. This CDR3 region has 17 residues. The CDR3 bases are TGTGCCAGCAGTGAAGCCCACGGGACAGGGGGAGGCTATGGCTACACCTTC. Protein sequence: CASSEAHGTGGGYGYTF.

The V gene is TRBV11-2, the J gene TRBJ2-3; tentatively, D is TRBD1 or TRBD2 (5 bases each). V lost 5 bases, J lost 0 bases, and 12 bases lay in between. The CDR3 covers 15 residues. Germline V gene sequence: CDR1 SGHAT, CDR2 FQNNGV. In DNA form, the CDR3 reads TGTGCCAGCAGCACGGGGACGTCTAGCACAGATACGCAGTATTTT. Protein product: CASSTGTSSTDTQYF.

This clone was seen once. This sequence joins TRBV11-3 and TRBJ2-1; 8 bases line up with TRBD1. V was pared by 1 base and J by 7 bases, with 6 bases of the junction left unmatched. Germline CDR1 SGHNT, CDR2 YENEEA. The CDR3 has 15 residues. The CDR3 DNA reads as TGTGCCAGCAGCTTAGGGACAGGGAGTAGTAATGAGCAGTTCTTC. Its protein is CASSLGTGSSNEQFF.

The CDR3 here is CASSESFPRNPGQPQHF. The CDR3 DNA follows: TGTGCCAGCAGTGAATCTTTTCCCCGTAACCCGGGTCAGCCCCAGCATTTT. The chain carries TRBV25-1 and TRBJ1-5; unclear D gene. The CDR3 has 17 amino acids. From germline, CDR1 is MGHDK and CDR2 SYGVNS. Between the trimmed V and J ends, which lost 1 base and 6 bases, there was a span of 19 bases.

The chain couples TRBV4-1 to TRBJ1-2; 7 nucleotides line up with TRBD1. With V trimmed by 3 bases and J by 4 bases, 11 bases remained unmatched. Germline CDR1 MGHRA, CDR2 YSYEKL. This CDR3 has 16 amino acids. DNA for the CDR3: TGCGCCAGCAGCCAGAACTCCGGGACAGTCTTCTATGGCTACACCTTC. It is translated as CASSQNSGTVFYGYTF.

The chain has TRBV11-2 and TRBJ1-1; D is possibly TRBD1 (5 bases). CDR3 length: 15 residues. The V and J ends lost 0 bases and 3 bases respectively, with 11 bases between them. Germline V gene sequence: CDR1 SGHAT, CDR2 FQNNGV. Here the CDR3 DNA reads TGTGCCAGCAGCTTAGATCTCGACAGCCACACTGAAGCTTTCTTT. Protein: CASSLDLDSHTEAFF.

V and J are TRBV2 and TRBJ2-3; TRBD2 matches at 8 bases. Germline V gene sequence: CDR1 SNHLY, CDR2 FYNNEI. The CDR3 is 15 amino acids. V lost 8 bases and J lost 2; bases outside the gene matches: 9. The DNA for the CDR3 is TGTGCCAGCGGGGGCCGGGGGGGGATCACAGATACGCAGTATTTT. This codes for CASGGRGGITDTQYF. The full variable domain, completed using reference TRBV2 and TRBJ2-3, is EPEVTQTPSHQVTQMGQEVILRCVPISNHLYFYWYRQILGQKVEFLVSFYNNEISEKSEIFDDQFSVERPDGSNFTLKIRSTKLEDSAMYFCASGGRGGITDTQYFGPGTRLTVL.

The chain combines TRBV13 with TRBJ2-5, with unresolved D. The assigned J gene may be wrong: the sequence end matches TRBJ2-7 better. The germline V gene has CDR1 PRHDT and CDR2 FYEKMQ (reference sequence). There are 15 residues in the CDR3. Written as DNA, the CDR3 is TGTGCCAGCAGCTTATACAGATTCGGATCGTACGAGCAGTACTTC. Translation: CASSLYRFGSYEQYF.

The chain links TRBV6-5 to TRBJ2-2; 8 bases align to TRBD1. The CDR3 spans 14 residues. Trimming took 0 bases from V and 7 from J; bases not matched to a gene: 1. Looked up from germline, CDR1 is MNHEY and CDR2 is SVGAGI. The CDR3 loop reads CASSYSTGVGELFF. DNA of the CDR3: TGTGCCAGCAGTTACTCGACAGGGGTCGGGGAGCTGTTTTTT.

The rearrangement links TRBV6-6 to TRBJ2-1; 7 bases are a match to TRBD2. The trim removed 0 bases at V and 5 bases at J, leaving 4 bases unmatched. Germline-derived CDR1 and CDR2 are MNHNY and SVGAGI (reference sequence). The CDR3 spans 15 residues. The CDR3 DNA reads as TGTGCCAGCAGTTACTCAGGCGGGAGCAACAATGAGCAGTTCTTC. Encoded protein: CASSYSGGSNNEQFF.

The chain links TRBV18 to TRBJ1-1; D is unresolved. The germline V and J ends were trimmed by 0 bases and 0 bases, with 8 bases remaining between them. The CDR3 covers 15 residues. Germline V gene data show CDR1 as KGHSH and CDR2 as LQKENI. CDR3 bases: TGTGCCAGCTCACCACCGATGGGGATGAACACTGAAGCTTTCTTT. It specifies CASSPPMGMNTEAFF.

The chain joins TRBV7-8 to TRBJ1-5; perhaps TRBD1 as D (6 bases). CDR3 length equals 15 residues. Trimming cost V 2 bases and J 7 bases, with 15 bases left between them. CDR1 SGHVS and CDR2 FQNEAQ come from the germline V gene. The chain's CDR3 is CASSLYRRGVQPQHF. The CDR3 bases are TGTGCCAGCAGCTTATATCGCAGGGGAGTACAGCCCCAGCATTTT.